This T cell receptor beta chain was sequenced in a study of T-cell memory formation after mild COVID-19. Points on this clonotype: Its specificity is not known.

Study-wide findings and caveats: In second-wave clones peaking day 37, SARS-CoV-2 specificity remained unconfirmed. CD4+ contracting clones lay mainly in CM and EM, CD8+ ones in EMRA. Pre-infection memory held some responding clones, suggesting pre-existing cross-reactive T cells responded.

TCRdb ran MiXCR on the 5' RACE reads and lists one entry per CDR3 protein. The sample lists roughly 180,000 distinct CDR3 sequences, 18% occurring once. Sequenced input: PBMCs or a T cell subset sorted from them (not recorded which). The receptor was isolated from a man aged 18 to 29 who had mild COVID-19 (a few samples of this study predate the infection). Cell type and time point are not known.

The CDR3 loop is CASSQIDRENYGYTF. CDR3 sequence (DNA): TGTGCCAGCAGCCAAATCGACAGGGAGAACTATGGCTACACCTTC. This rearrangement joins TRBV7-9 to TRBJ1-2; 7 bases match TRBD1. The CDR3 extends over 15 amino acids. The junction had 8 bases not matched to a gene; V was cut back by 5 bases and J by 2 bases. Germline assignment: CDR1 SEHNR and CDR2 FQNEAQ (reference sequence).